This T cell receptor (beta chain) was captured in a study of blood T cell repertoires in COVID-19. Study as a whole: Acute and convalescent COVID-19 samples came from the United States, Italy and Spain. PBMCs, B-cell-depleted T cells, or T cells were the source of the cDNA or gDNA that made up the material.

CDR3 length: 14 amino acids. V lost 5 bases and J lost 2; bases outside the gene matches: 4. Germline-derived CDR1 and CDR2 are SGHAT and FQNNGV. Authors' methods: Reference gene primer amplification yielded estimated nucleated cell counts. TCRdb's copy holds only in-frame clones and misses some; the assay was immunoSEQ multiplex PCR. For V, J and clone size, that table is used; D and trimming come from the DNA. The profile covers some 97,000 clones, with around four fifths appearing a single time and over 10% taken by the ten largest. The sample comprised peripheral blood. This chain joins TRBV11-2 and TRBJ2-3, with 7 nucleotides matching TRBD2. This clonotype was obtained from a man in his fifties or sixties with active or convalescent COVID-19. The CDR3 loop is CASSPGLVTDTQYF. CDR3 nucleotide sequence: TGTGCCAGCAGCCCAGGACTAGTCACAGATACGCAGTATTTT. Full variable domain (outside the CDR3, taken from reference TRBV11-2 and TRBJ2-3): EAGVAQSPRYKIIEKRQSVAFWCNPISGHATLYWYQQILGQGPKLLIQFQNNGVVDDSQLPKDRFSAERLKGVDSTLKIQPAKLEDSAVYLCASSPGLVTDTQYFGPGTRLTVL.